The rows below give T cell receptor beta chains drawn from one sample of a study of blood T cell repertoires in COVID-19. The method was immunoSEQ multiplex PCR; TCRdb's version includes in-frame clones alone and lacks a portion of them. The data contain about 110,000 clones, about four fifths of them singletons. Source material: peripheral blood. The receptor source for this set is a woman aged 55 to 70 with acute or convalescent COVID-19. CDR3s include the opening cysteine and the closing phenylalanine or tryptophan. A D gene is named only where the DNA matches it firmly. Clone size is stated in some rows and not others, as once, few, many or a class when expanded.

v_gene	j_gene	d_gene	abundance	CDR3nt	CDR3aa
TRBV19	TRBJ1-2	.	.	TGTGCCAGTAGTATAGGCGGCTCGAACTATGGCTACACCTTC	CASSIGGSNYGYTF
TRBV5-1	TRBJ1-5	.	.	TGCGCCAGCAGCTTGTACGGGGGAGATCAGCCCCAGCATTTT	CASSLYGGDQPQHF
TRBV4-1	TRBJ1-2	.	many	TGCGCCAGCAGCCAAGAACCGGCGGCCTATGGCTACACCTTC	CASSQEPAAYGYTF
TRBV7-3	TRBJ2-3	TRBD2	.	TGTGCCAGCAGCCCGGGGACTAGTCACTACACAGATACGCAGTATTTT	CASSPGTSHYTDTQYF
TRBV6-5	TRBJ2-7	TRBD2	.	TGTGCCAGCAGTCAGGGTGGACTAGCCTACGAGCAGTACTTC	CASSQGGLAYEQYF
TRBV25-1	TRBJ2-7	.	.	TGTGCCAGCACCCTGACCCGCTCGGGGGATCAAGGCGAGCAGTACTTC	CASTLTRSGDQGEQYF
TRBV19	TRBJ2-5	TRBD2	.	TGTGCCAGCTCCGGGGGAGCGGGAAGGGAGACCCAGTACTTC	CASSGGAGRETQYF
TRBV5-6	TRBJ1-1	.	.	TGTGCCAGCAGCTTGGGGAACCGGGGAGGTGGCACTGAAGCTTTCTTT	CASSLGNRGGGTEAFF
TRBV27	TRBJ2-2	.	once	TGTGCCAGCAGCCATTCTCGGACCGGGGCCGGGGAGCTGTTTTTT	CASSHSRTGAGELFF
TRBV2	TRBJ1-5	.	.	TGTGCCAGCAGGGTAGGGGACTATAGCAATCAGCCCCAGCATTTT	CASRVGDYSNQPQHF
TRBV15	TRBJ2-1	TRBD2	.	TGTGCCACCAGCCGACGAATAGCGGGAGAATACAATGAGCAGTTCTTC	CATSRRIAGEYNEQFF
TRBV29-1	TRBJ2-7	TRBD1	.	TGCAGCGTTGAAGCAACAGGGGGAAAAAGCTACGAGCAGTACTTC	CSVEATGGKSYEQYF
TRBV7-2	TRBJ1-4	.	.	TGTGCCAGCAGCTTTCAGGGGTTAATTAATGAAAAACTGTTTTTT	CASSFQGLINEKLFF
TRBV7-6	TRBJ2-1	TRBD1	.	TGTGCCAGCAGCTTGGGACAGGGGGTTTACAATGAGCAGTTCTTC	CASSLGQGVYNEQFF
TRBV2	TRBJ2-5	TRBD2	few	TGTGCCAGCAGCCCCAGGGTAGCGGGATACCAAGAGACCCAGTACTTC	CASSPRVAGYQETQYF
TRBV11-3	TRBJ1-1	.	few	TGTGCCAGCAGCTTGGGGAGGAACACTGAAGCTTTCTTT	CASSLGRNTEAFF
TRBV5-1	TRBJ1-5	.	.	TGCGCCAGCAGCCTGGACAACAGCAATCAGCCCCAGCATTTT	CASSLDNSNQPQHF
TRBV6-1	TRBJ2-1	TRBD1	once	TGTGCCAGCAGTGATTTAGCCGGGACAGGGAATTATGAGCAGTTCTTC	CASSDLAGTGNYEQFF
TRBV24-1	TRBJ1-4	TRBD1	.	TGTGCCACCAGAATCGTCCGCCACCGGGACAGGGGGCAACTAGTTTATGAAAAACTGTTTTTT	CATRIVRHRDRGQLVYEKLFF
TRBV18	TRBJ1-5	TRBD1	.	TGTGCCAGCTCACCCGGCGGGACAGAGAATCAGCCCCAGCATTTT	CASSPGGTENQPQHF
TRBV3-1/TRBV3-2	TRBJ2-2	.	.	TGTGCCAGCAGTCAAAGAGGAGGGGCAAGAGGCACCGGGGAGCTGTTTTTT	CASSQRGGARGTGELFF
TRBV3-1/TRBV3-2	TRBJ2-1	.	.	TGTGCCAGCAGCCAAGATCGCGGAGGGCCGGGCAGAAATGAGCAGTTCTTC	CASSQDRGGPGRNEQFF
TRBV18	TRBJ1-1	TRBD1	.	TGTGCCAGCTCTGGGGACAGGGTCACTGAAGCTTTCTTT	CASSGDRVTEAFF
TRBV5-4	TRBJ1-6	.	.	TGTGCCAGCAGCTACAACAGGGAATCACCCCTCCACTTT	CASSYNRESPLHF
TRBV5-4	TRBJ2-3	.	.	TGTGCCAGCAGCCACGCCTGGGGGGGGGCGCCCGGTACGCAGTATTTT	CASSHAWGGAPGTQYF
TRBV6-1	TRBJ2-3	TRBD2	.	TGTGCCAGCAGTGAACCCGGACTAGCGGGAGTATTTAGCACAGATACGCAGTATTTT	CASSEPGLAGVFSTDTQYF
TRBV7-3	TRBJ2-2	TRBD2	.	TGTGCCAGCAGTCCTACCCCGGGACTAGCAGGAGGGGCGACCACCGGGGAGCTGTTTTTT	CASSPTPGLAGGATTGELFF
TRBV5-1	TRBJ2-3	.	.	TGCGCCAGCAGCTTGGACTCTTCCACAGATACGCAGTATTTT	CASSLDSSTDTQYF
TRBV25-1	TRBJ2-7	TRBD1	.	TGTGCCAGCGGTGGCCCCGGGACAGGGTCTACCTACGAGCAGTACTTC	CASGGPGTGSTYEQYF
TRBV5-1	TRBJ1-2	TRBD1	.	TGCGCCAGCAGCTTGGGGACAGGGGATAACTATGGCTACACCTTC	CASSLGTGDNYGYTF
TRBV7-3	TRBJ2-1	.	.	TGTGCCAGCAGCTTAAACACCGACAATGAGCAGTTCTTC	CASSLNTDNEQFF